The 32 T cell receptor beta chains below all came from one sample that was sequenced in a study of T cell clusters in autoimmune cytopenias. Each sample's input was roughly 270 ng genomic DNA, roughly 38,000 genome equivalents. Multiplex touch-down PCR amplified TRB using TRB-A and TRB-B pools in one tube. Reprocessing the multiplex PCR reads, TCRdb reports a single entry for every CDR3 protein and omits DNA. The sample table includes 9,000 to 13,000 distinct CDR3 sequences. This sample also appeared in a second study, on T cell repertoires in aging, cancer and after chemotherapy.

The sequenced sample consisted of peripheral blood. The source of these receptors is a human donor in good health.

The chain couples TRBV4-1 to TRBJ2-7; the TCRdb call, TRBD2, lacks DNA for checking. Germline V gene sequence: CDR1 MGHRA, CDR2 YSYEKL. The CDR3 contains 15 residues. This chain's CDR3 is CASSLKLAESYEQYF.

The V and J genes are TRBV6-4 and TRBJ2-1; TCRdb picks TRBD1, but there is no DNA to check that call. The germline gives CDR1 MRHNA, CDR2 SNTAGT. The CDR3 has 16 amino acids. CDR3 sequence: CASSPLDRGLLREQFF.

V is TRBV7-9 and J is TRBJ1-6. The CDR3 has 13 residues. In germline, CDR1 is SEHNR, CDR2 FQNEAQ (reference sequence). The CDR3 sequence is CASGGGPGSPLHF. Full variable domain (outside the CDR3, taken from reference TRBV7-9 and TRBJ1-6): DTGVSQNPRHKITKRGQNVTFRCDPISEHNRLYWYRQTLGQGPEFLTYFQNEAQLEKSRLLSDRFSAERPKGSFSTLEIQRTEQGDSAMYLCASGGGPGSPLHFGNGTRLTVT.

CDR3 residues: CASSYSAGAVRTDTQYF. The chain joins TRBV6-5 to TRBJ2-3; TCRdb proposes TRBD1, but this gene call is untestable without DNA. Germline V CDR1 and CDR2: MNHEY, SVGAGI. The CDR3 runs to 17 residues.

The chain's CDR3 is CASSYGTGIFSNQPQHF. The chain carries TRBV6-6 and TRBJ1-5; TCRdb selects TRBD1, and the lack of DNA leaves this call unchecked. Germline V gene sequence: CDR1 MNHNY, CDR2 SVGAGI (reference sequence). The CDR3 loop spans 17 amino acids.

The V and J genes are TRBV25-1 and TRBJ2-5; lacking DNA, the TRBD1 call made by TCRdb goes unchecked. Germline V gene sequence: CDR1 MGHDK, CDR2 SYGVNS. The CDR3 sequence is 15 residues long. CDR3 amino acids: CASSEPGQEQETQYF.

In terms of frequency, this clonotype is medium-sized. The chain is built from TRBV6-6 and TRBJ2-1. The CDR3 has 11 residues. Germline CDR1 is MNHNY and CDR2 is SVGAGI (reference sequence). The CDR3 loop reads CASSFYNEQFF.

J is TRBJ2-2 and V is TRBV11-3. The CDR3 has 15 amino acids. CDR1 and CDR2 (germline): SGHNT, YENEEA. CDR3 sequence: CASSFGQPNTGELFF.

Judged by frequency, this clonotype is medium-sized. The V call is TRBV11-2, the J call TRBJ1-2. From germline, CDR1 is SGHAT and CDR2 FQNNGV. CDR3 length: 15 residues. This chain's CDR3 is CASSLVTGGYYGYTF.

The chain combines TRBV28 with TRBJ2-3; TCRdb calls TRBD1, which cannot be checked without DNA. The CDR3 spans 16 residues. The V gene's germline CDR1 is MDHEN and CDR2 SYDVKM. This CDR3 is CASSLTRRLYTDTQYF.

The genes are TRBV11-2 and TRBJ1-4; TCRdb selects TRBD1, and the lack of DNA leaves this call unchecked. The germline CDR1 and CDR2 sequences are SGHAT and FQNNGV. The CDR3 consists of 17 residues. CDR3 residues: CASSSLQIRAGREKLFF.

The chain recombines TRBV11-3 with TRBJ2-2; the D call from TCRdb, TRBD1, cannot be confirmed without DNA. CDR1 and CDR2 from the germline V gene are SGHNT and YENEEA. The CDR3 runs to 14 residues. The CDR3: CASSSRGANGELFF.

The rearrangement uses TRBV23-1 and TRBJ1-4; no DNA is available, so the TRBD1 call from TCRdb remains unchecked. TRBV23-1 carries the ORF label, with uncertain function. The CDR3 sequence is 15 residues long. CDR3 residues: CASSHPTGVREKLFF.

Frequency places this clonotype as medium-sized. The V and J genes are TRBV7-2 and TRBJ1-2; TCRdb reports TRBD1, a call that lacks DNA to check it against. Germline V gene lookup returns CDR1 SGHTA and CDR2 FQGNSA. This CDR3 region has 14 residues. The CDR3 here is CASSQGRVQRGYTF. Full variable domain (missing parts from reference TRBV7-2 and TRBJ1-2): GAGVSQSPSNKVTEKGKDVELRCDPISGHTALYWYRQSLGQGLEFLIYFQGNSAPDKSGLPSDRFSAERTGGSVSTLTIQRTQQEDSAVYLCASSQGRVQRGYTFGSGTRLTVV.

Its frequency marks this clonotype as medium-sized. This chain joins TRBV11-1 and TRBJ1-1; TCRdb picks TRBD1, but there is no DNA to check that call. The length of the CDR3 is 15 residues. Germline V lookup: CDR1 SGHAT, CDR2 FQDESV (reference sequence). CDR3 amino acids: CASSVGTGVDRGAFF.

The chain employs TRBV6-6 and TRBJ2-3; TCRdb lists TRBD2, though no DNA is available to test this call. The V gene's germline CDR1 is MNHNY and CDR2 SVGAGI (reference sequence). CDR3 length: 14 residues. CDR3: CASTLSGGSDTQYF.

The chain uses TRBV7-9 and TRBJ2-7; TCRdb calls TRBD2, which cannot be checked without DNA. Germline V gene lookup returns CDR1 SEHNR and CDR2 FQNEAQ (reference sequence). CDR3 length: 16 residues. The CDR3 region is CASSRSSGEVVNEQYF.

Measured by frequency, this clonotype is medium-sized (0.01 to 0.1%). V is TRBV7-2 and J is TRBJ1-2; absent DNA, TCRdb's TRBD1 call cannot be checked. The CDR3 sequence is 13 residues long. Germline CDR1 is SGHTA and CDR2 is FQGNSA. The CDR3 protein is CASSPDRNYGYTF.

The gene calls are TRBV28 and TRBJ2-7. This CDR3 is 14 amino acids long. The germline gives CDR1 MDHEN, CDR2 SYDVKM. CDR3 in amino acids: CASSLVTPPYEQYF.

By frequency, this clonotype is medium-sized (0.01 to 0.1%). The genes are TRBV6-5 and TRBJ1-6; absent DNA, TCRdb's TRBD1 call cannot be checked. From germline, CDR1 is MNHEY and CDR2 SVGAGI. This CDR3 is 13 amino acids long. This CDR3 reads CASSLQGSSPLHF.

The chain has TRBV4-3 and TRBJ2-7; TCRdb reports TRBD1, a call that lacks DNA to check it against. The CDR3 has 14 amino acids. Germline CDR1 reads LGHNA; CDR2 reads YSLEER. This chain's CDR3 is CASSQDRGQYEQYF.

The V and J genes are TRBV10-3 and TRBJ1-6. This CDR3 has 14 residues. The germline V gene encodes CDR1 ENHRY and CDR2 SYGVKD. Here the CDR3 reads CATRQGLNNSPLHF.

The J gene is TRBJ2-3, the V gene TRBV12-3 or TRBV12-4; TCRdb's D gene call, TRBD1, goes unchecked for lack of DNA. This CDR3 is built from 15 residues. CDR3 in amino acids: CASSWDISSTDTQYF.

The chain combines TRBV19 with TRBJ2-3; TCRdb designates TRBD1, a call that cannot be tested without DNA. The length of the CDR3 is 13 residues. Germline V gene sequence: CDR1 LNHDA, CDR2 SQIVND (reference sequence). This CDR3 reads CASSVRVTDTQYF.

By frequency, this clonotype registers medium-sized. The genes are TRBV30 and TRBJ1-2; with no DNA, the TCRdb D assignment of TRBD1 cannot be verified. Germline loops: CDR1 GTSNPN, CDR2 SVGIG (reference sequence). The CDR3 length is 15 residues. CDR3 residues: CAWSTPGQGAQGYTF.

This CDR3 is CASSEGFATNEKLFF. This chain links TRBV18 with TRBJ1-4; TCRdb proposes TRBD1, but this gene call is untestable without DNA. Germline CDR1 is KGHSH and CDR2 is LQKENI. The CDR3 covers 15 residues.

By frequency, this clonotype is medium-sized. V and J are TRBV5-4 and TRBJ1-1. Germline assignment: CDR1 SGHNT and CDR2 YYREEE (reference sequence). This CDR3 comprises 14 residues. CDR3 in amino acids: CASSLSVANTEAFF.

This sequence joins TRBV13 and TRBJ2-5; lacking DNA, the TRBD1 call made by TCRdb goes unchecked. This CDR3 is built from 13 residues. Per germline, CDR1 PRHDT and CDR2 FYEKMQ (reference sequence). CDR3 loop: CASSSGTKETQYF.

This sequence joins TRBV30 and TRBJ1-1; absent DNA, TCRdb's TRBD1 call cannot be checked. The CDR3 runs to 13 residues. Germline-derived CDR1 and CDR2 are GTSNPN and SVGIG (reference sequence). The CDR3 sequence is CAWSGPGATEAFF.

This clonotype counts as medium-sized by frequency. The chain recombines TRBV19 with TRBJ2-5. Germline CDR1 and CDR2: LNHDA and SQIVND (reference sequence). The CDR3 runs 14 residues. The CDR3 is CASSRGDSQQTQYF.

The V call is TRBV5-6, the J call TRBJ2-1. The CDR3 is made up of 15 amino acids. The V gene's germline CDR1 is SGHDT and CDR2 YYEEEE. CDR3 loop: CASSLITSSYNEQFF.

This clonotype is labeled medium-sized based on frequency. The chain joins TRBV12-3 or TRBV12-4 to TRBJ1-2; TCRdb lists TRBD1, though no DNA is available to test this call. The CDR3 contains 14 residues. CDR3 sequence reads: CASSWTGNYYGYTF.